The clone carrying this TCR beta chain was recorded at least ten times. What it binds is not known. The isolated RNA, all of it, was reverse transcribed, so expressed TCRB transcripts were what got sequenced. TCRdb's table, derived via immunoSEQ multiplex PCR, lists solely in-frame clones and lacks some. Among some 350,000 clones listed, over 8.5% were seen once. These data are taken from a study of beta chain features in type 1 diabetes. General study results and limits: Patients with Type 1 diabetes showed moderately but significantly shorter TCRB CDR3s in all four CD4+ subsets.

The sample comprised central memory CD4+ T cells from blood. This TCR came from a man younger than 40 with type 1 diabetes.

The CDR3 here is CASSAGGQNEQFF. The CDR3 nucleotides are TGTGCCAGCAGCGCCGGGGGGCAAAATGAGCAGTTCTTC. The chain couples TRBV2 to TRBJ2-1; the D gene is possibly TRBD2 (7 bases). The CDR3 spans 13 residues. The V end was cut by 6 bases, the J end by 7 bases, with 13 bases between. Germline CDR1 reads SNHLY; CDR2 reads FYNNEI.